This TCR beta chain was documented in a study of CD8+CD57+ T cells in acquired aplastic anemia. Study overall: Average DNA yield from sorted CD4+ and CD8+ cells was approximately 3.2 ug.

Sequencing was done on patients that had shown CD8+CD57+ cell expansion by flow cytometry. Blood was sampled before the patients had received any therapy. V gave up 6 bases and J gave up 4 bases, with 12 bases separating them. From germline, CDR1 is MGHDK and CDR2 SYGVNS. This CDR3 region has 13 residues. Template material for TCR beta VDJ and CDR3 profiling consisted of genomic DNA. In TCRdb, the reads were re-called with MiXCR into one record per CDR3 protein. The sample consists of some 150,000 distinct CDR3 sequences, 40% to 50% of them appearing once. This clonotype was detected only a few times. No antigen is known for it. Whole-study results and caveats: Around 29 shared CD8+ CDR3s appeared highly expressed within patients' immunodominant clones.

The source material was sorted CD4+, CD8+, or CD8+CD57+ T cells (not recorded which) from PBMCs. This TCR derives from a human donor with aplastic anemia. The chain has TRBV25-1 and TRBJ1-2; perhaps TRBD1 as D (6 bases). The CDR3 is CASSRTVSYGYTF. The CDR3 bases are TGTGCCAGCAGCCGGACAGTTTCCTATGGCTACACCTTC.